These 13 T cell receptor beta chains were sequenced from one sample in a study of Tregs in tolerant kidney transplant recipients. Method: immunoSEQ multiplex PCR; TCRdb's copy keeps in-frame clones and lacks some. Its table lists about 48,000 clones. The material sequenced was CD4+ T cells from blood, taken before the transplant. These receptors were collected from a human donor who received a combined kidney and bone marrow transplant.

Concerning this clone itself: The read ends 3 residues early relative to the CDR3; the germline J gene fills the gap. V is TRBV20-1 and J is TRBJ2-1; D assignment may be TRBD1 or TRBD2 (6 bases each). V lost 8 bases and J lost 2, with 16 bases in between. Germline V gives CDR1 DFQATT, CDR2 SNEGSKA (reference sequence). This CDR3 has 14 residues. The sequenced part of the CDR3 DNA is TGCAGTTCGGAGGGTAGGGGGACCTACAATGAG. Translated: CSSEGRGTYNE. The CDR3 as a whole reads CSSEGRGTYNEQFF.

Of note for this clone: The read halts 3 residues ahead of the CDR3 end, with the missing end drawn from the germline J gene. The chain employs TRBV5-1 and TRBJ2-5; D is perhaps TRBD2 (5 bases). This CDR3 is 14 amino acids long. Germline V gene sequence: CDR1 SGHRS, CDR2 YFSETQ. V lost 10 bases, J lost 2 bases, and 18 bases lay in between. The CDR3 DNA, read in part, is TGCGCCTCCCAACTCGGGCGGACTCAAGAGACC. Encoded protein: CASQLGRTQET. The entire CDR3 is CASQLGRTQETQYF.

As regards this clone: The read ends 3 residues before the CDR3 terminus; that terminus is restored from the germline J gene. The chain combines TRBV19 with TRBJ2-2; no reliable D call. There are 13 residues in the CDR3. CDR1 is LNHDA, CDR2 SQIVND, per germline (reference sequence). V lost 4 bases, J lost 7 bases, and 10 bases lay in between. The CDR3 reads CASSTQTGGELFF. Partial CDR3 DNA: TGTGCCAGTAGTACTCAGACTGGCGGGGAG.

About this clone: With the read ending 3 residues before the CDR3 end, the germline J gene is used to fill in that end. The chain carries TRBV7-9 and TRBJ1-2; 9 positions match TRBD1. Germline V lookup: CDR1 SEHNR, CDR2 FQNEAQ (reference sequence). Trimming cost V 1 base and J 6 bases; bases outside gene matches: 3. The CDR3 length is 14 residues. The sequenced part of the CDR3 DNA is TGTGCCAGCAGCTTAGATACAGGGGGCAATGGC. It translates to CASSLDTGGNG. The full CDR3 sequence reads CASSLDTGGNGYTF.

With regard to this clone: The read ends 3 residues shy of where the CDR3 ends; the end is completed using the germline J gene. This chain uses TRBV7-6 with TRBJ2-5; D not resolved. Germline CDR1 SGHVS, CDR2 FNYEAQ. V lost 4 bases and J lost 0, with 12 bases in between. This CDR3 has 15 residues. The CDR3 spells CASSSMQAYQETQYF. CDR3 DNA, as far as it was read: TGTGCCAGCAGCTCGATGCAGGCGTACCAAGAGACC.

In regard to this clone: Read sequence stops 3 residues before the CDR3 end, and the germline J gene provides the missing end. This chain uses TRBV30 with TRBJ1-1; 7 bases align to TRBD1. The CDR3 length is 13 residues. Per germline, CDR1 GTSNPN and CDR2 SVGIG (reference sequence). CDR3 residues: CAWSVQGPFSAFF. The CDR3 DNA, read in part, is TGTGCCTGGAGTGTACAGGGGCCTTTCTCC.

Comments on this clone: The CDR3 end is not reached by the read, which stops 3 residues before it; the germline J gene fills it in. V gene TRBV2 combines with J gene TRBJ2-3; D is possibly TRBD2 (5 bases). Trimming left V 4 bases short and J 0 bases short, with 11 bases between. Germline values: CDR1 SNHLY, CDR2 FYNNEI. The CDR3 spans 15 residues. CDR3 DNA (partial): TGTGCCAGCAGTGGGGTAGCGCTGAGCACAGATACG. It codes for CASSGVALSTDT. The CDR3 reads in full as CASSGVALSTDTQYF.

Notes on this clone: The CDR3 end is not reached by the read, which stops 3 residues before it; the germline J gene fills it in. This chain connects TRBV5-5 to TRBJ1-1; D is possibly TRBD1 (6 bases). V was clipped by 4 bases and J by 2 bases, with 12 bases between them. The germline gives CDR1 SGHKS, CDR2 YYEKEE (reference sequence). There are 14 residues in the CDR3. The CDR3 bases that were read are TGTGCCAGCAGCCGTGGACAGCTAAACACTGAA. Protein: CASSRGQLNTE. The complete CDR3 protein is CASSRGQLNTEAFF.

The sequenced CDR3 bases are TGCGCCAGCAGCCAAGGGGTAACTAGCCCGTACAATGAG. As protein: CASSQGVTSPYNE. The whole CDR3 protein is CASSQGVTSPYNEQFF. The chain couples TRBV4-1 to TRBJ2-1; a weak D match, TRBD2 (6 bases). The DNA ends 3 residues before the CDR3 does, and the rest of the CDR3 is filled in from the germline J gene. V was cut by 1 base and J by 4 bases, with 14 bases left in between. The length of the CDR3 is 16 residues. CDR1 and CDR2 from the germline V gene are MGHRA and YSYEKL.

Points on this clone: The read stops 3 residues short of the end of the CDR3; the missing end is completed from the germline J gene. This rearrangement joins TRBV20-1 to TRBJ2-1; 7 nucleotides match TRBD1. Germline trimming cut 5 bases from V and 1 base from J; bases unmatched to any gene: 8. CDR1 DFQATT and CDR2 SNEGSKA come from the germline V gene (reference sequence). The CDR3 is 15 amino acids. CDR3 in amino acids: CSAHGQEVSYNEQFF. Partial CDR3 DNA: TGCAGTGCTCACGGACAGGAGGTTTCCTACAATGAG.

This clone is called medium-sized (0.01 to 0.1%) based on its frequency. The CDR3 is cut off 3 residues early in the read; its end comes from the germline J gene. The rearrangement joins TRBV7-3 to TRBJ2-2; possibly TRBD2 for D (5 bases). Germline V gives CDR1 SGHTA, CDR2 FQGTGA. The CDR3 has 16 residues. The V and J ends lost 2 bases and 4 bases respectively, with 14 bases between them. CDR3 DNA (partial): TGTGCCAGCAGCTTAGGCGCGGGCCATTCCACCGGGGAG. This sequence encodes CASSLGAGHSTGE. The whole CDR3 sequence is CASSLGAGHSTGELFF.

Of note for this clone: The sequence runs out 3 residues before the end of the CDR3; the remainder is reconstructed from the germline J gene. The chain has TRBV28 and TRBJ2-7, with D unclear. CDR1 is MDHEN, CDR2 SYDVKM, per germline. V was trimmed by 2 bases and J by 2 bases, leaving 7 bases between them. This CDR3 contains 13 residues. CDR3 in amino acids: CASSLGQTYEQYF. The CDR3 DNA, read in part, is TGTGCCAGCAGTTTAGGGCAGACCTACGAG.

To note about this clone: The read comes to an end 3 residues before the CDR3 does, leaving the germline J gene to fill in the end. The chain carries TRBV5-6 and TRBJ2-3; 10 bases match TRBD1. V lost 4 bases and J lost 1; bases outside the gene matches: 3. CDR1 SGHDT and CDR2 YYEEEE come from the germline V gene. The CDR3 extends over 15 amino acids. The CDR3 loop reads CASSVGTGGTDTQYF. The part of the CDR3 DNA that was read is TGTGCCAGCAGCGTCGGGACAGGGGGCACAGATACG.